This T cell receptor beta chain is drawn from a study of shared clonotypes between healthy human individuals. About this clone: Its antigen remains unidentified.

Some clones are missing from TCRdb's copy, which holds only in-frame ones; the method was immunoSEQ multiplex PCR. The data hold 640,000 or so clones, with 60% to 80% observed a single time. Study findings and constraints: The four-donor shared clonotypes exceeded non-shared clonotypes in generation probability, with non-shared ones scoring lower. Read depth was anticipated to influence clonotype sharing among donors.

The TCR sequence derives from a woman in her 30s in good health. Sequences were obtained from memory CD4+ T cells sorted from blood. As to subset: CD45RA-negative fraction.

This chain's CDR3 is CASSFLTPYYSYTF. CDR3 DNA: TGTGCCAGCAGTTTTCTCACACCGTATTATAGCTACACCTTC. The V call is TRBV28, the J call TRBJ1-2; D gene uncertain. This CDR3 contains 14 residues. V lost 3 bases and J 9 bases, leaving 17 bases between the germline ends. Germline V gene lookup returns CDR1 MDHEN and CDR2 SYDVKM.